Listed here are 4 T cell receptor beta chains from one sample, sequenced in a study of blood T cell repertoires in COVID-19. Assay: immunoSEQ multiplex PCR; the TCRdb copy retains only in-frame clones and omits some. The data hold fewer than 200,000 clones, with 70% to 90% observed a single time. The sequenced sample was peripheral blood. The receptors originated from a man in his forties or fifties with active or convalescent COVID-19.

The J gene is TRBJ1-2, the V gene TRBV30; no firm D call. CDR1 is GTSNPN, CDR2 SVGIG, per germline (reference sequence). There are 16 residues in the CDR3. V was pared by 1 base and J by 3 bases, with 18 bases between. The DNA of the CDR3 is TGTGCCTGGAGTGCTTTCTTGAATGGAGTTGACTATGGCTACACCTTC. Translation: CAWSAFLNGVDYGYTF.

J is TRBJ1-2 and V is TRBV4-2, with D unresolved. Looked up from germline, CDR1 is LGHNA and CDR2 is YNFKEQ. The germline V and J ends were trimmed by 4 bases and 4 bases, with 7 bases remaining between them. This CDR3 is built from 12 residues. The CDR3: CASSLTPYGYTF. As DNA, the CDR3 is TGTGCCAGCAGCCTAACACCCTATGGCTACACCTTC.

The rearrangement uses TRBV7-9 and TRBJ2-1, with 14 bases that match TRBD2. Germline trimming cut 5 bases from V and 6 bases from J; bases unmatched to any gene: 6. Per germline, CDR1 SEHNR and CDR2 FQNEAQ (reference sequence). This CDR3 has 16 amino acids. The CDR3 protein is CASSPPTSGGANEQFF. The DNA of the CDR3 is TGTGCCAGCAGCCCACCGACTAGCGGGGGGGCCAATGAGCAGTTCTTC. Using reference TRBV7-9 and TRBJ2-1 for the parts outside the CDR3, the full variable domain is DTGVSQNPRHKITKRGQNVTFRCDPISEHNRLYWYRQTLGQGPEFLTYFQNEAQLEKSRLLSDRFSAERPKGSFSTLEIQRTEQGDSAMYLCASSPPTSGGANEQFFGPGTRLTVL.

The chain links TRBV30 to TRBJ2-2; D call uncertain. Germline loops: CDR1 GTSNPN, CDR2 SVGIG (reference sequence). V was pared by 1 base and J by 6 bases, with 9 bases between. The CDR3 is 13 amino acids. The CDR3 region is CAWSDSRAGELFF. The CDR3 coding sequence is TGTGCCTGGAGTGACTCCCGCGCCGGGGAGCTGTTTTTT.